Listed here are 8 T cell receptor beta chains from one sample, sequenced in a study of blood T cell repertoires in COVID-19 (dated by TCRdb to about 2020). Library creation used the immunoSEQ multiplex PCR assay. The clones in this table, taken by TCRdb from immuneACCESS, are in-frame only. Not every clone is retained; where verified, under half of the shortfall comes from an unresolved V gene, and the cause of the rest is unknown. Here the sample has some 80,000 clones; about 80% occur a single time. Together, the top ten hold less than 15% of the sample. Sample: peripheral blood. All receptors come from a man aged 80 or over with acute or convalescent COVID-19.

The chain couples TRBV2 to TRBJ1-5; TRBD1 agrees at 7 bases. V trimming: 6 bases; J trimming: 5 bases; junction bases outside the gene matches: 10. The CDR3 consists of 15 residues. Germline V lookup: CDR1 SNHLY, CDR2 FYNNEI. The CDR3 DNA reads TGTGCCAGCAGAACCGGGACAGTCGGGGATCAGCCCCAGCATTTT. Translated: CASRTGTVGDQPQHF. Looking up the rest from reference TRBV2 and TRBJ1-5 gives the full variable domain: EPEVTQTPSHQVTQMGQEVILRCVPISNHLYFYWYRQILGQKVEFLVSFYNNEISEKSEIFDDQFSVERPDGSNFTLKIRSTKLEDSAMYFCASRTGTVGDQPQHFGDGTRLSIL.

V is TRBV10-2 and J is TRBJ1-1, with a weak D call TRBD1 (5 bases). Germline lookup yields CDR1 WSHSY and CDR2 SAAADI. V was trimmed by 3 bases and J by 5 bases, leaving 10 bases between them. There are 13 residues in the CDR3. In nucleotides, the CDR3 is TGCGCCAGCAGTGACCAGGGAAGAACTGAAGCTTTCTTT. Residues: CASSDQGRTEAFF.

The gene calls are TRBV2 and TRBJ2-3, with 9 bases that match TRBD1. Trimming took 4 bases from V and 5 from J; bases not matched to a gene: 7. There are 15 residues in the CDR3. Germline V gene lookup returns CDR1 SNHLY and CDR2 FYNNEI. The CDR3 DNA sequence: TGTGCCAGCAGTGTCCAGACAGGGGGTAAAGATACGCAGTATTTT. It is translated as CASSVQTGGKDTQYF.

The V and J genes are TRBV28 and TRBJ1-6; a possible D gene is TRBD1 (6 bases). V was shortened by 5 bases and J by 10 bases, with 15 bases between the two germline ends. The germline gives CDR1 MDHEN, CDR2 SYDVKM. The CDR3 loop spans 14 amino acids. CDR3 in DNA: TGTGCCAGCAGTCCGCCCAGGGGACGCTCACCCCTCCACTTT. Its protein product is CASSPPRGRSPLHF.

This chain joins TRBV3-1 (or the pseudogene TRBV3-2) and TRBJ1-1; D gene unclear. The CDR3 is 15 amino acids. Germline values: CDR1 LGHDT, CDR2 YNNKEL (reference sequence). Deletions cut 1 base from V and 2 bases from J, with 11 bases between. This chain's CDR3 is CASSQGWAINTEAFF. CDR3 DNA: TGTGCCAGCAGCCAAGGGTGGGCGATCAACACTGAAGCTTTCTTT.

The chain combines TRBV11-2 with TRBJ2-1, with D possibly matching TRBD1 (5 bases). CDR1 SGHAT and CDR2 FQNNGV come from the germline V gene. The CDR3 extends over 13 amino acids. Trimming took off 5 bases at V and 9 bases at J, with 14 bases between the two ends. CDR3 coding DNA: TGTGCCAGCAGCCCTCAGGGAAACGGTGAGCAGTTCTTC. This sequence encodes CASSPQGNGEQFF.

This chain uses TRBV6-4 with TRBJ2-2; no clear D. CDR3 size: 13 residues. Germline V gene sequence: CDR1 MRHNA, CDR2 SNTAGT. V was cut by 8 bases and J by 3 bases, with 10 bases left in between. In nucleotides, the CDR3 is TGTGCCAGCGCGGCAGTTGACACCGGGGAGCTGTTTTTT. The encoded protein is CASAAVDTGELFF.

This clone showed up just once. This rearrangement joins TRBV6-5 to TRBJ2-5; 10 nucleotides match TRBD2. This CDR3 region has 16 residues. V shed 4 bases, J shed 1 base, and the junction held 6 bases outside the gene matches. CDR1 is MNHEY and CDR2 is SVGAGI in the germline V gene. CDR3 nucleotides: TGTGCCAGCAGTTCATTACTAGCGGGGAGCCAAGAGACCCAGTACTTC. Translated: CASSSLLAGSQETQYF.